This passage covers 5 T cell receptor beta chains from one sample sequenced in a study of blood T cell repertoires in COVID-19. Sequencing was performed with immunoSEQ multiplex PCR; in TCRdb, only in-frame clones are kept and a portion is missing. This sample has roughly 100,000 clones, with roughly 87% found just once. The sample consisted of peripheral blood. Receptors originate from a woman aged 80 or over in a cohort sampled during active COVID-19.

The rearrangement uses TRBV6-5 and TRBJ1-2, with TRBD1 as a possible D gene (5 bases). The germline CDR1 and CDR2 sequences are MNHEY and SVGAGI. Deletions cut 7 bases from V and 0 bases from J, with 15 bases between. The CDR3 is 15 amino acids. CDR3 residues: CASILGGPANYGYTF. The CDR3 nucleotides are TGTGCCAGCATTCTGGGGGGACCAGCTAACTATGGCTACACCTTC.

The DNA of the CDR3 is TGTGCCAGCAGCCCCGGGGGTAGCGGGAACGGAGGGACCCAGTACTTC. Protein sequence: CASSPGGSGNGGTQYF. The chain carries TRBV3-1 (or the pseudogene TRBV3-2) and TRBJ2-5; the match to TRBD2 covers 8 bases. The junction had 14 bases not matched to a gene; V was cut back by 4 bases and J by 7 bases. The CDR3 sequence is 16 residues long. Looked up from germline, CDR1 is LGHDT and CDR2 is YNNKEL (reference sequence).

The V call is TRBV9, the J call TRBJ2-1, with TRBD1 matching over 7 bases. Trimming cost V 0 bases and J 5 bases; bases outside gene matches: 5. There are 15 residues in the CDR3. Germline V gene lookup returns CDR1 SGDLS and CDR2 YYNGEE. CDR3 nucleotide sequence: TGTGCCAGCAGCGTAGACCCGCAGGGGGACAATGAGCAGTTCTTC. Protein: CASSVDPQGDNEQFF. Combining the CDR3 with reference TRBV9 and TRBJ2-1 gives the whole variable domain DSGVTQTPKHLITATGQRVTLRCSPRSGDLSVYWYQQSLDQGLQFLIQYYNGEERAKGNILERFSAQQFPDLHSELNLSSLELGDSALYFCASSVDPQGDNEQFFGPGTRLTVL.

The rearrangement links TRBV5-1 to TRBJ1-6; 8 bases are shared with TRBD1. Germline CDR1 is SGHRS and CDR2 is YFSETQ. This CDR3 spans 14 amino acids. V shed 3 bases and J 7 bases; nucleotides not matched to a gene: 3. The CDR3 loop reads CASSYGQGNSPLHF. As DNA, the CDR3 is TGCGCCAGCAGCTACGGACAGGGAAATTCACCCCTCCACTTT.

This chain uses TRBV28 with TRBJ1-1; 10 positions agree with TRBD1. There are 18 residues in the CDR3. Germline V gives CDR1 MDHEN, CDR2 SYDVKM. Trimming took 6 bases from V and 0 from J; bases not matched to a gene: 13. The CDR3 DNA is TGTGCCAGCAGAAAGACAGGGGGCATGAACGCAATGAACACTGAAGCTTTCTTT. Translation gives CASRKTGGMNAMNTEAFF.